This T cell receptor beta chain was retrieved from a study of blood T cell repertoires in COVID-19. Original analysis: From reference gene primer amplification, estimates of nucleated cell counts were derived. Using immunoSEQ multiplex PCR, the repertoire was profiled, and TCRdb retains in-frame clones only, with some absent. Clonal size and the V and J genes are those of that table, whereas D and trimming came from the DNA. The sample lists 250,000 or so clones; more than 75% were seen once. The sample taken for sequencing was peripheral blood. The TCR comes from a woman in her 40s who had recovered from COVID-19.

CDR3 DNA sequence: TGTGCCACCAGTTCCAGGGGATACACCGGGGAGCTGTTTTTT. This encodes CATSSRGYTGELFF. The chain is built from TRBV24-1 and TRBJ2-2; maybe TRBD1 (6 bases). CDR3 length: 14 residues. Per the germline V gene, CDR1 is KGHDR and CDR2 is SFDVKD. Trimming stripped 6 bases from V and 3 bases from J, with 10 bases between.